Only one count was recorded for the clone carrying this TCR beta chain. The data originate from a study of control samples from healthy donors and cancer patients. Germline lookup yields CDR1 SGHNT and CDR2 YYREEE (reference sequence). V was shortened by 1 base and J by 4 bases, with 7 bases between the two germline ends. The CDR3 consists of 13 residues. Sequencing used immunoSEQ multiplex PCR; TCRdb keeps in-frame clones, though not all of them. Of about 120,000 clones listed, around 87% were seen once; the top ten hold around 1.1%. The specimen sequenced was PBMCs. The clonotype was recovered from a woman in her forties or fifties with colorectal cancer. The chain carries TRBV5-4 and TRBJ2-3; D unresolved. In nucleotides, the CDR3 is TGTGCCAGCAGCTTGAGGAGCCCAGATACGCAGTATTTT. It specifies CASSLRSPDTQYF. Filled out from reference TRBV5-4 and TRBJ2-3, the complete variable domain reads ETGVTQSPTHLIKTRGQQVTLRCSSQSGHNTVSWYQQALGQGPQFIFQYYREEENGRGNFPPRFSGLQFPNYSSELNVNALELDDSALYLCASSLRSPDTQYFGPGTRLTVL.